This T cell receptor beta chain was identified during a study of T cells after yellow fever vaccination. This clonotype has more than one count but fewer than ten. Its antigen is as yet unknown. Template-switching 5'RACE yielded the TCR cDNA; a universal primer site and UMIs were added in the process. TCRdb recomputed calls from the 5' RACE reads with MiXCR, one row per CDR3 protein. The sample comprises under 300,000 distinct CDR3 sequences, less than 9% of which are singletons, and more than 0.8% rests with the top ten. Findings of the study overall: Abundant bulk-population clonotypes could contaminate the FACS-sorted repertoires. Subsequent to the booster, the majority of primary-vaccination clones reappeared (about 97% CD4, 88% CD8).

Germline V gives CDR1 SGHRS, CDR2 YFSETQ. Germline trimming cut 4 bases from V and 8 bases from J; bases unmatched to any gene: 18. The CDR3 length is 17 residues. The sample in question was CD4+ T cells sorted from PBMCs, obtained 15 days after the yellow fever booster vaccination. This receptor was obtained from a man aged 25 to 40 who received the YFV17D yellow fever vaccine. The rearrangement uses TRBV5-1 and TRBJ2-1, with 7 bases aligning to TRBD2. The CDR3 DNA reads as TGCGCCAGCAGCCTAATCGGGGCCCGGGCTAGCGGTGATGAGCAGTTCTTC. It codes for CASSLIGARASGDEQFF.